The subject of this entry is one T cell receptor beta chain. Trimming cost V 3 bases and J 2 bases; bases outside gene matches: 11. From germline, CDR1 is LNHDA and CDR2 SQIVND (reference sequence). The CDR3 loop spans 18 amino acids. Donors were grouped by their self-reported clinical history. The sample belongs to a study of blood T cell repertoires in COVID-19. Study in general: COVID-19 samples from acute and convalescent phases originated in the United States, Italy and Spain.

This table comes from immunoSEQ multiplex PCR, and its TCRdb copy is limited to in-frame clones, with some not included. Of fewer than 250,000 clones in the sample, 84% were seen once. Sequenced input: PBMCs or T cells enriched from blood (not recorded which). The clonotype comes from a woman aged 30 to 39 who had recovered from COVID-19. The chain links TRBV19 to TRBJ2-2; 8 positions match TRBD2. The CDR3 DNA is TGTGCCAGTAGTATCCAGCGGGGGTCCCTTCTAAACACCGGGGAGCTGTTTTTT. This gives the protein CASSIQRGSLLNTGELFF.